This TCR beta chain was observed in a study of patients and donors after allogeneic stem cell transplantation. The CDR3 runs 14 residues. Germline V gene lookup returns CDR1 SEHNR and CDR2 FQNEAQ (reference sequence). V gave up 1 base and J gave up 0 bases, with 7 bases separating them. This clonotype came up a few times. TCRdb redid the calling of the RT-PCR reads with MiXCR, one entry per CDR3 protein. The sample shows roughly 940,000 distinct CDR3 sequences, about 20% of them seen only once. Sequencing used blood, either unsorted or a sorted T cell fraction (not recorded which). The chain is built from TRBV7-9 and TRBJ2-7; D call uncertain. This sequence originates from a human donor who was either an allogeneic HSCT recipient or a stem cell or donor lymphocyte infusion donor (not recorded which). It is not recorded whose cells these are; they may come from a transplant donor. The CDR3 DNA is TGTGCCAGCAGCTTAGTGACAAGCTCCTACGAGCAGTACTTC. It translates to CASSLVTSSYEQYF.